This TCR beta chain was captured in a study of blood T cell repertoires in COVID-19. The wider study: Sites across the United States, Italy and Spain contributed samples from acute and convalescent COVID-19. Sources were T cells, B-cell-depleted T cells, or PBMCs; the material itself was cDNA or gDNA.

The CDR3 sequence is 13 residues long. In germline, CDR1 is MNHEY, CDR2 SMNVEV (reference sequence). Losses at the gene ends were 6 bases for V and 2 bases for J; bases not matched to a gene: 0. The authors' processing: Amplified reference gene primers provided the basis for estimating nucleated cell counts. Repertoires were generated with immunoSEQ multiplex PCR, while TCRdb's copy carries only in-frame clones and drops some. The V and J calls and clone size are taken from that table; D and trimming were inferred from the DNA. This table has fewer than 300,000 clones, approximately 91% appearing once.

The chain combines TRBV27 with TRBJ2-1; 8 bases fit TRBD2. The sequence was collected from a woman aged 25 to 45 with acute or convalescent COVID-19. The source material was peripheral blood. This chain's CDR3 is CASRTSAYNEQFF. CDR3 DNA sequence: TGTGCCAGCAGGACTAGCGCCTACAATGAGCAGTTCTTC.